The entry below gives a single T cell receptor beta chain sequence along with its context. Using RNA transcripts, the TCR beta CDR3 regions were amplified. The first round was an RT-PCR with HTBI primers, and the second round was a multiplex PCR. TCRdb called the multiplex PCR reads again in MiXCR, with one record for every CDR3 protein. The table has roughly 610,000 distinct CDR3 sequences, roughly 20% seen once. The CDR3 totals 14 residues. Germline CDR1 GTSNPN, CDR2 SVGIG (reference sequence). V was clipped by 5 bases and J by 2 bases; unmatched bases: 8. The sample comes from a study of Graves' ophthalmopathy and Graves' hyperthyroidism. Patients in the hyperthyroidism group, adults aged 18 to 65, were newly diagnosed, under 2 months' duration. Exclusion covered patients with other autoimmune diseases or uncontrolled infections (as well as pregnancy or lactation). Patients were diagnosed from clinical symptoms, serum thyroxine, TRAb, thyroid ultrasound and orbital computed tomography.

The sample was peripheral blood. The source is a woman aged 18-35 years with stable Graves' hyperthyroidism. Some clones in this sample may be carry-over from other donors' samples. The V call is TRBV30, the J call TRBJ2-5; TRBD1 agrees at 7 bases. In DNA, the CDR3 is TGTGCCTGGGACCGGGACAGAGCACAAGAGACCCAGTACTTC. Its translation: CAWDRDRAQETQYF.